This T cell receptor beta chain was recorded in a study of monozygotic twins with inflammatory bowel disease (dated by TCRdb to the late 2010s). Study-wide context: In total, roughly 30 monozygotic twin pairs made up the full study: 19 Danish pairs, all IBD-discordant, plus nine German pairs, of which four were IBD-concordant and five were IBD-discordant. Each individual had, on average, about 151 000 unique TCRalpha sequences and 181 000 unique TCRbeta sequences available for analysis. The search for disease-associated traits relied mainly on comparing IBD patients with their genetically identical healthy co-twins within discordant pairs. The paper as a whole reports these results and caveats: The results gave no support for a single strong signal or clonotype linked to IBD. Compared with healthy twins, IBD patients shared fewer clonotypes with other individuals, and the difference was most pronounced in patients with signs of disease activity. Background noise and inter-individual variability may have been introduced into the repertoires by the differing immunosuppressive treatments among patients. Repertoire similarity did not differ between concordant and discordant twins, which could be due to limited statistical power. Measured by the inverse Simpson index, TCRbeta repertoire diversity was lower in IBD patients than in their healthy co-twins. The analysis was unable to tell apart different T cell subtypes.

CDR1 and CDR2 are read off the germline V gene as SGHTA and FQGNSA. The CDR3 measures 16 amino acids from cysteine to phenylalanine. This entry has no DNA. Libraries were prepared through 5' RACE. For each TCR library, roughly 3,600 ng of total RNA was used. For each sample, cDNA synthesis with SMARTScribe reverse transcriptase was split into eight separate reactions. During cDNA synthesis, unique molecular identifiers containing a 6-nucleotide sample barcode were introduced by template switching. Two nested PCRs of approximately 16 and 10 cycles amplified the TCRalpha and TCRbeta cDNA, and bead purification followed each PCR. Before amplification, the cDNA was treated with uracil DNA-glycosylase and purified using the QIAquick PCR purification kit. The second PCR was the step at which Illumina TruSeq-compatible adapters and sample-specific barcodes were added. Library quality and concentration were checked on TapeStation and Qubit, and libraries were pooled at around 5 ng each. Sequencing of the pooled libraries was done on an Illumina HiSeq2500 single-index Rapid Run using custom sequencing primers and 2 x 100 bp reads. Concerning the study's data processing: MiGEC version 1.2.6 was used for UMI-based consensus assembly to correct PCR and sequencing errors. MiXCR version 2.1.1 was used for V(D)J alignment, clonotype assembly and CDR3 extraction. Normalisation of gene usage, clonotype sharing and MAIT/NKT TCR abundance was achieved by analysing the top 1000, 10 000 and 20 000 clonotypes per sample. Diversity was computed as the inverse Simpson index with the vegan R package after downsampling to 27 000 UMIs. Statistical testing used paired Mann-Whitney U tests on the discordant twin pairs and applied Benjamini-Hochberg correction for multiple testing. Reprocessed by TCRdb, the reads give a single entry per CDR3 protein sequence, without DNA. These V and J calls derive from TCRdb rather than the authors' analysis. For this sample, the table gives approximately 120,000 distinct CDR3 sequences. The ten largest clones represent 9.5% to 15% of the sample.

From each donor, a roughly 2.3 ml peripheral blood sample was drawn into PAXgene tubes and stored at -80 degrees C. Without T cell sorting, total RNA was isolated from whole blood using the PAXgene blood miRNA kit on an automated QIAcube. Peripheral blood from monozygotic twin pairs, either concordant or discordant for inflammatory bowel disease, underwent deep TCRalpha and TCRbeta repertoire profiling that used unique molecular barcoding. Smoking habits were recorded for all twin pairs, and each individual was classified as a current, former or never smoker. Of note for this clonotype: This clone's antigen is unknown.

Sequencing used blood. The receptor's source is a human donor with ulcerative colitis or Crohn's disease, or a healthy co-twin of an affected twin (not recorded which). Rearrangement joined TRBV7-2 to TRBJ2-7; TCRdb's D call of TRBD1 is untestable without DNA. The CDR3 loop reads CASSLALRPPLYEQYF. The CDR3, completed at both ends by the reference TRBV7-2 and TRBJ2-7 genes, gives the full variable domain GAGVSQSPSNKVTEKGKDVELRCDPISGHTALYWYRQSLGQGLEFLIYFQGNSAPDKSGLPSDRFSAERTGGSVSTLTIQRTQQEDSAVYLCASSLALRPPLYEQYFGPGTRLTVT.